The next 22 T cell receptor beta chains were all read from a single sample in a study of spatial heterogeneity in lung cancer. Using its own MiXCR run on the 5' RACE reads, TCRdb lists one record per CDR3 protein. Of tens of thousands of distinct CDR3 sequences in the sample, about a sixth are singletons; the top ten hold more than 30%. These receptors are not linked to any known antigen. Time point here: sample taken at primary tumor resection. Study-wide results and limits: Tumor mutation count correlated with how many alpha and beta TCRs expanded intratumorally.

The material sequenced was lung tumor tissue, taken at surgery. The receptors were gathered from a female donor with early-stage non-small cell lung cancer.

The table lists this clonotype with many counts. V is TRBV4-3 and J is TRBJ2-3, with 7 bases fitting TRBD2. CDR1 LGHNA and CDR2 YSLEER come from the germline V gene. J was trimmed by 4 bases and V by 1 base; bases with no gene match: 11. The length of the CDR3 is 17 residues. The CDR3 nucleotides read TGCGCCAGCAGCCAAGGACTAGCAAGGGGCCTGGCAGATACGCAGTATTTT. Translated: CASSQGLARGLADTQYF.

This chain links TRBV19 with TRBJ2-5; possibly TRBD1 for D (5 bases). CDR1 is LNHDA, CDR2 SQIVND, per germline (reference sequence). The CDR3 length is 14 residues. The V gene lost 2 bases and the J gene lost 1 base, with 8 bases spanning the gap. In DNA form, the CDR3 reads TGTGCCAGTAGTATACAGGGAACCCAAGAGACCCAGTACTTC. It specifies CASSIQGTQETQYF.

DNA of the CDR3: TGTGCCAGCAGTTACTCTTGGGGACAGGCAACCTACGAGCAGTACTTC. This gives the protein CASSYSWGQATYEQYF. The chain carries TRBV6-5 and TRBJ2-7; 8 bases line up with TRBD1. The ends lost 0 bases at V and 2 bases at J; junction bases unmatched: 6. Germline assignment: CDR1 MNHEY and CDR2 SVGAGI. CDR3 length equals 16 residues.

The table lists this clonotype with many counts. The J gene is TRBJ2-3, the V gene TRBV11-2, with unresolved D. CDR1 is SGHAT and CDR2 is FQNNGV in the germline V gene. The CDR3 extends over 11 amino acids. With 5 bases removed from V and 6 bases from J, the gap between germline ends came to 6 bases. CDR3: CASSPSDTQYF. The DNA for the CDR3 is TGTGCCAGCAGCCCCTCGGATACGCAGTATTTT.

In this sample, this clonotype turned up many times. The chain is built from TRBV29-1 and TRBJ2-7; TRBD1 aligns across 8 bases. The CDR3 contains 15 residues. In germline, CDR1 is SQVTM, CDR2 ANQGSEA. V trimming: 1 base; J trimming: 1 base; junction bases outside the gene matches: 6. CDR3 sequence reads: CSVEGGQGASYEQYF. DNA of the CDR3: TGCAGCGTTGAAGGGGGGCAGGGGGCTTCCTACGAGCAGTACTTC.

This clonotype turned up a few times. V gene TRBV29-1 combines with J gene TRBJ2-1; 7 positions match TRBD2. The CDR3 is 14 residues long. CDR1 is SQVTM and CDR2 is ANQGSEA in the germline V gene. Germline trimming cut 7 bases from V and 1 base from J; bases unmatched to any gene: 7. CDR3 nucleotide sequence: TGCAGCGCCCGAGGGAGGGAGTCCTACAATGAGCAGTTCTTC. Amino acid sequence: CSARGRESYNEQFF.

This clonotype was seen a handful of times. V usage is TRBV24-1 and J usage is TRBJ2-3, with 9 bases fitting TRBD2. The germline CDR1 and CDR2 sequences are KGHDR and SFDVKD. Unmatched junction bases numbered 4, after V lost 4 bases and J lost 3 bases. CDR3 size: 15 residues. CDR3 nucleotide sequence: TGTGCCACCAGTGACCCTAGCGGGACTACAGATACGCAGTATTTT. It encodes CATSDPSGTTDTQYF.

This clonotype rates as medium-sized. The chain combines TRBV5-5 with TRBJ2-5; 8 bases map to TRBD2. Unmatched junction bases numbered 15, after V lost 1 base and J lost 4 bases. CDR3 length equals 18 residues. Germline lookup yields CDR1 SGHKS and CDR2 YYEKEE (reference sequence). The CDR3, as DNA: TGTGCCAGCAGCTTGATCTTTAGACGGGGGGGGATAGGAGAGACCCAGTACTTC. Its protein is CASSLIFRRGGIGETQYF.

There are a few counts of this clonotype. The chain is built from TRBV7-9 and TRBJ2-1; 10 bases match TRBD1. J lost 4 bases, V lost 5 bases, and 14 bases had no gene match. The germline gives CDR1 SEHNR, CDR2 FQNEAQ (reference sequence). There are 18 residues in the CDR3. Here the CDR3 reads CASSPWEVGTGVYNEQFF. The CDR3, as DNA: TGTGCCAGCAGCCCATGGGAAGTCGGGACAGGGGTTTACAATGAGCAGTTCTTC. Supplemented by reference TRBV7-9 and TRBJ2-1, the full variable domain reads DTGVSQNPRHKITKRGQNVTFRCDPISEHNRLYWYRQTLGQGPEFLTYFQNEAQLEKSRLLSDRFSAERPKGSFSTLEIQRTEQGDSAMYLCASSPWEVGTGVYNEQFFGPGTRLTVL.

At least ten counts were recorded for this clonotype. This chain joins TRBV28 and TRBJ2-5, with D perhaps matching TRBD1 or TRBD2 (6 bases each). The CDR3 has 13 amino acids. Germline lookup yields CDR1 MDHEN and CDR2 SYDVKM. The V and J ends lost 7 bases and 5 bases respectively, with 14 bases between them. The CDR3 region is CASTGGGRETQYF. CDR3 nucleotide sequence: TGTGCCAGCACGGGTGGGGGGCGGGAGACCCAGTACTTC. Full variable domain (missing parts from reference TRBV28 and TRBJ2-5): DVKVTQSSRYLVKRTGEKVFLECVQDMDHENMFWYRQDPGLGLRLIYFSYDVKMKEKGDIPEGYSVSREKKERFSLILESASTNQTSMYLCASTGGGRETQYFGPGTRLLVL.

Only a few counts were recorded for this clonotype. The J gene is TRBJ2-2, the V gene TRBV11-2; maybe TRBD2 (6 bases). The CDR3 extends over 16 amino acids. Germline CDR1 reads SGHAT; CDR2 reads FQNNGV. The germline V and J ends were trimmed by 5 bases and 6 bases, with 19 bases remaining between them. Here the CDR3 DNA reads TGTGCCAGCAGCGCAGGCGGGAAGAGACGGGCCGGGGAGCTGTTTTTT. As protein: CASSAGGKRRAGELFF. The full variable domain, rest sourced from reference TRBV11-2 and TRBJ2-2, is EAGVAQSPRYKIIEKRQSVAFWCNPISGHATLYWYQQILGQGPKLLIQFQNNGVVDDSQLPKDRFSAERLKGVDSTLKIQPAKLEDSAVYLCASSAGGKRRAGELFFGEGSRLTVL.

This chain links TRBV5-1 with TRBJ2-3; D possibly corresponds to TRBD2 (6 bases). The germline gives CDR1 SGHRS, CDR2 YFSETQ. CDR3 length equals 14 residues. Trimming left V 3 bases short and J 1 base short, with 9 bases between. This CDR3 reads CASSWASGTDTQYF. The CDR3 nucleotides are TGCGCCAGCAGCTGGGCTAGCGGCACAGATACGCAGTATTTT.

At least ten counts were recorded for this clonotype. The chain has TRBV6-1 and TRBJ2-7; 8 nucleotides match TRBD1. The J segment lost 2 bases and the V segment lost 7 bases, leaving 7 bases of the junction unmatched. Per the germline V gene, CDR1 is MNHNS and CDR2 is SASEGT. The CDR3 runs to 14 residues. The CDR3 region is CASNAQTGAYEQYF. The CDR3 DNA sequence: TGTGCCAGCAATGCCCAGACAGGGGCCTACGAGCAGTACTTC.

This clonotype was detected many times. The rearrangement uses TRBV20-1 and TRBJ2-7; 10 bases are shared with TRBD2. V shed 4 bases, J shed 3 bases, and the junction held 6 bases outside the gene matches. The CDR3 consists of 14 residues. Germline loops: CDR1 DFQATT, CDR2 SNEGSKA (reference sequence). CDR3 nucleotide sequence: TGCAGTGCTATAGAACTAGCGGGAAGCTACGAGCAGTACTTC. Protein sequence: CSAIELAGSYEQYF.

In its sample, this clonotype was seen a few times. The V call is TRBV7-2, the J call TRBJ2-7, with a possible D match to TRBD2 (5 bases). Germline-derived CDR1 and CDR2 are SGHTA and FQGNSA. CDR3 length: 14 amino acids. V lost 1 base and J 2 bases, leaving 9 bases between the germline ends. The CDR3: CASSLVRGTYEQYF. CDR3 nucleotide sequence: TGTGCCAGCAGCTTAGTTCGGGGAACCTACGAGCAGTACTTC.

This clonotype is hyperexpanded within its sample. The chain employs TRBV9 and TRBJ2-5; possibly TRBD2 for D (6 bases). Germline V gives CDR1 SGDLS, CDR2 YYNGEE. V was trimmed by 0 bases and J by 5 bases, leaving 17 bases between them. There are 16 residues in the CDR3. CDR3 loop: CASSVEGSGLGETQYF. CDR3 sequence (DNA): TGTGCCAGCAGCGTAGAGGGTAGCGGCCTTGGGGAGACCCAGTACTTC.

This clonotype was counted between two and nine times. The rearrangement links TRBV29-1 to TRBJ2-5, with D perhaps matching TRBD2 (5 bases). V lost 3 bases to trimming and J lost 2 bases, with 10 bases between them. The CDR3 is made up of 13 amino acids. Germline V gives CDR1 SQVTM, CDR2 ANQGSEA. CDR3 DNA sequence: TGCAGCGTTGATGGCAGACTACAAGAGACCCAGTACTTC. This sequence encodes CSVDGRLQETQYF. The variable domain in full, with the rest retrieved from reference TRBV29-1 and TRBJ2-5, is SAVISQKPSRDICQRGTSLTIQCQVDSQVTMMFWYRQQPGQSLTLIATANQGSEATYESGFVIDKFPISRPNLTFSTLTVSNMSPEDSSIYLCSVDGRLQETQYFGPGTRLLVL.

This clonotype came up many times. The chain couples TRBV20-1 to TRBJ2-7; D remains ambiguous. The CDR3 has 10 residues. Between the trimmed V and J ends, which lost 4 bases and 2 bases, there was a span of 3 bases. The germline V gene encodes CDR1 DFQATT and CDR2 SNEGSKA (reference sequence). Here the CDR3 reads CSAIAYEQYF. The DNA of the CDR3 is TGCAGTGCTATAGCCTACGAGCAGTACTTC.

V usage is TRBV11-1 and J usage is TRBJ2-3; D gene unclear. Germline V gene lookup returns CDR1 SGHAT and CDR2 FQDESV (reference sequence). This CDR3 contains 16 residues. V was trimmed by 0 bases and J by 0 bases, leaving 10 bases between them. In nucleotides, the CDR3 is TGTGCCAGCAGCTTAGCTGACACCTATAGCACAGATACGCAGTATTTT. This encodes CASSLADTYSTDTQYF. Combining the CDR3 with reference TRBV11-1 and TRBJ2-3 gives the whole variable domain EAEVAQSPRYKITEKSQAVAFWCDPISGHATLYWYRQILGQGPELLVQFQDESVVDDSQLPKDRFSAERLKGVDSTLKIQPAELGDSAMYLCASSLADTYSTDTQYFGPGTRLTVL.

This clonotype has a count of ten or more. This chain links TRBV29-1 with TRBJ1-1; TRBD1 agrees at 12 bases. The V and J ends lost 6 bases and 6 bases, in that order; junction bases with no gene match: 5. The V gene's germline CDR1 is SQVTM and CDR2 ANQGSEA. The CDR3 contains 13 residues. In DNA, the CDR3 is TGCAGCGTCGAGGGACAGGGGGCGTCTGAAGCTTTCTTT. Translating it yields CSVEGQGASEAFF.

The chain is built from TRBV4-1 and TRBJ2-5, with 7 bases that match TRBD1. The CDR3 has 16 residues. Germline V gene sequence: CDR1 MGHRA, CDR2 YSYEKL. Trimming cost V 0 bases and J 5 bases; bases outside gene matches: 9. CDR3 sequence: CASSQDGTGVSETQYF. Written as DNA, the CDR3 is TGCGCCAGCAGCCAAGATGGCACAGGGGTAAGCGAGACCCAGTACTTC.

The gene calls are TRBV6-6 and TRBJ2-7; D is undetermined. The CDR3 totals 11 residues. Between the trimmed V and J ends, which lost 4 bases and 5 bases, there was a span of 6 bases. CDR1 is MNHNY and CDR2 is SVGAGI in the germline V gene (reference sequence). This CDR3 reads CASSFTDEQYF. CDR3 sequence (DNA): TGTGCCAGCAGTTTTACCGACGAGCAGTACTTC.